This T cell receptor beta chain emerged from a study of T-cell reconstitution after alpha-beta-depleted transplantation in children (dated by TCRdb to the mid-2010s). About the investigation overall: Using TCR repertoire profiling, the study followed T-cell immune reconstitution in a quantitative way in children after TCRalphabeta/CD19-depleted allogeneic hematopoietic cell transplantation. Results the study describes overall, beyond this receptor: The apparently early alphabetaT-cell count recovery about two months after transplant was reportedly dependent on only several hundred rapidly expanded clones derived from non-depleted graft cells. In some patients, the high TCRbeta diversity seen at day 60 was put down to recipient T cells and intrathymic progenitors that had survived conditioning. Over subsequent months, a decline in hyperexpanded clone frequencies was noted, and after one year, T-cell counts and TCRbeta diversity were mostly ascribed to newly produced T cells.

V has 6 bases trimmed and J has 5 bases trimmed; junction bases matching no gene number 7. The CDR3 has 15 amino acids, counting the end cysteine and phenylalanine. The entry retains the CDR3 DNA only, 45 bases that are in frame from base 1. Sample treatment or condition, as interpreted from the label and publication: allogeneic hematopoietic cell transplantation with graft depleted of TCRalphabeta T cells and CD19 B cells. The children who served as transplant recipients had been given grafts of TCRalphabeta/CD19-depleted allogeneic hematopoietic cells. Libraries were prepared through PCR. Sequencing used an Illumina HiSeq 2500. To normalize quantification of the TCRbeta repertoire, the TCR libraries were built with molecular barcoding that relied on unique molecular identifiers. The public reads were quality trimmed at Q25 with fastp and then assembled into clones with MiXCR by TCRdb, keeping productive beta chains. A single entry per CDR3 protein holds the most common genes and DNA from its merged rows. The sample table contains more than 400,000 distinct CDR3 sequences; only one count was recorded for about an eighth of them. The ten biggest clones cover around 15% of the sample.

This clonotype has a count of ten or more. It lacks a known antigen. Base-call qualities are not available, and no considerably larger clone is one nucleotide away. This specimen consisted of PBMCs, mostly from graft donor cells, obtained 180 days after TCRalphabeta/CD19-depleted stem cell transplant. The receptor was derived from a female patient aged 2-9 years who had a stem cell transplant for aplastic anemia, so the T cells may come from the graft donor. The rearrangement joined TRBV12-3 or TRBV12-4 to TRBJ2-1; 10 junctional bases match TRBD2. The DNA reads as follows: TGTGCCAGCAGCCAGGGGCTAGCGGGAGACAATGAGCAGTTCTTC. Protein translation: CASSQGLAGDNEQFF.